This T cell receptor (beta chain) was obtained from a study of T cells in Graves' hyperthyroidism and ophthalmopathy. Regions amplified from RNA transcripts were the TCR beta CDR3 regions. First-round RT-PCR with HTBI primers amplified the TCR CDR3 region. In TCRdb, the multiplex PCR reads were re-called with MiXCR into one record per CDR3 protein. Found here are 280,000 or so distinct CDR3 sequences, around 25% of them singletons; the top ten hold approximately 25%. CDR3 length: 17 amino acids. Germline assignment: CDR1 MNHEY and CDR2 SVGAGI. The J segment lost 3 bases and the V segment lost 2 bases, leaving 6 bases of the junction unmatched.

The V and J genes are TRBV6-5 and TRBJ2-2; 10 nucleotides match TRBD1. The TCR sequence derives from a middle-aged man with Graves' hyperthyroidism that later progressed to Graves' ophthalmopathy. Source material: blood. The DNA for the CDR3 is TGTGCCAGCAGTTACCCCAGGGACAGGGGCCACACCGGGGAGCTGTTTTTT. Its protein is CASSYPRDRGHTGELFF.